Detailed here is one T cell receptor beta chain. Antigen: not known. The data originate from a study of CXCR3-negative and CXCR3-positive naive CD8 T cells. Study-level information: Each library gave roughly 1.4 +/- 0.3 million of approximately 130 million TRB reads.

Overall study results and limits: Both naive subsets showed comparably high diversity, and memory CD8+ cells showed much lower diversity.

Within the CD8+ T cell compartment, naive cells were CD45RO-CCR7+CD27+CD95-. The CDR3 spans 18 residues. Per germline, CDR1 SGHRS and CDR2 YFSETQ. Each TRB cDNA library was prepared by 5' RACE (with UMI labels). Reanalyzing the 5' RACE reads, TCRdb keeps one entry per CDR3 protein, without DNA. In all, the sample yields approximately 88,000 distinct CDR3 sequences. Sequencing input: naive CXCR3- CD8+ T cells from blood. As to subset: CD45RO-CCR7+CD27+CD95- naive CD8+ T cells lacking CXCR3 (TNR3-). The rearrangement links TRBV5-1 to TRBJ1-2. The clonotype comes from a human donor in good health. Some clones in this sample may be carry-over from other donors' samples. CDR3 amino acids: CASSLEASSERGGYGYTF.